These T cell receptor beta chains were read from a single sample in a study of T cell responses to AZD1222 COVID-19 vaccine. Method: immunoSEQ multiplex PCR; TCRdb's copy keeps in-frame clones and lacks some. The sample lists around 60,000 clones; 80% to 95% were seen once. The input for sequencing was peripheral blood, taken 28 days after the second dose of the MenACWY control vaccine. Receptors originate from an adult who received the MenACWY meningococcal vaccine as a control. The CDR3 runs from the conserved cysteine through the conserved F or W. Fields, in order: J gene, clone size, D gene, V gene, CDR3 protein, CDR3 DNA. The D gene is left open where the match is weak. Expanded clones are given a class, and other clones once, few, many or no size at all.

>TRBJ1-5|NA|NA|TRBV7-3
CASSSDVNQPQHF
TGTGCCAGCAGCTCTGACGTTAATCAGCCCCAGCATTTT
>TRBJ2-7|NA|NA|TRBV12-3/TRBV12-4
CASSNVYEQYF
TGTGCCAGCAGTAACGTCTACGAGCAGTACTTC
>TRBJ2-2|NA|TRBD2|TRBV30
CAWSVLGRGIRELFF
TGTGCCTGGAGTGTACTTGGGAGGGGAATACGGGAGCTGTTTTTT
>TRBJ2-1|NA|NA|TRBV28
CASSLYIASLINEQFF
TGTGCCAGCAGTTTATATATCGCTAGCCTAATCAATGAGCAGTTCTTC
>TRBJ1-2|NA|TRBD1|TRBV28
CASSRGTGDYGYTF
TGTGCCAGCAGCCGGGGGACAGGAGACTATGGCTACACCTTC
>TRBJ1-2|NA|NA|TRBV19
CASSILGYGYTF
TGTGCCAGTAGTATACTCGGCTATGGCTACACCTTC
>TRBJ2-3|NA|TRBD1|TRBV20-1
CSASFPGGRDTQYF
TGCAGTGCTAGTTTCCCAGGGGGCAGAGATACGCAGTATTTT
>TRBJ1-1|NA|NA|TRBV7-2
CASSTYRVGTEAFF
TGTGCCAGCAGCACCTACAGGGTGGGGACTGAAGCTTTCTTT
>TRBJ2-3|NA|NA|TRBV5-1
CASSQRPRADTQYF
TGCGCCAGCAGCCAACGCCCTAGGGCAGATACGCAGTATTTT
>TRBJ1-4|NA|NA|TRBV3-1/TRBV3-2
CASSQEGVQTEKLFF
TGTGCCAGCAGCCAAGAAGGGGTCCAGACTGAAAAACTGTTTTTT
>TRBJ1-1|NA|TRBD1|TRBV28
CASRVGGALDTEAFF
TGTGCCAGCAGGGTAGGGGGCGCGCTCGACACTGAAGCTTTCTTT
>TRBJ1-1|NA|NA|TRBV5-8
CASSSGLNTEAFF
TGTGCCAGCAGCTCCGGACTGAACACTGAAGCTTTCTTT
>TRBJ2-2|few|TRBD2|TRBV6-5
CASRWTSGNTGELFF
TGTGCCAGCAGGTGGACTAGCGGGAACACCGGGGAGCTGTTTTTT
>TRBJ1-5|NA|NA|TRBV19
CASSIRTGQPQHF
TGTGCCAGTAGTATCCGTACTGGACAGCCCCAGCATTTT
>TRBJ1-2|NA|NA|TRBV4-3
CASSQTGVSGYTF
TGCGCCAGCAGCCAGACGGGGGTTAGTGGCTACACCTTC
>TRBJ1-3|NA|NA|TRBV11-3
CASSLGSGNTIYF
TGTGCCAGCAGCTTAGGCTCCGGAAACACCATATATTTT
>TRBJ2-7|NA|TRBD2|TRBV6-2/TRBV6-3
CASSYLRGGAGEYEQYF
TGTGCCAGCAGTTACCTCCGGGGAGGAGCGGGAGAGTACGAGCAGTACTTC
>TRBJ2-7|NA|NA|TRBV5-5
CASSLVWGSYEQYF
TGTGCCAGCAGCTTGGTATGGGGCTCCTACGAGCAGTACTTC
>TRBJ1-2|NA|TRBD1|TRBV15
CATSRERQGQAYGYTF
TGTGCCACCAGCAGGGAAAGACAGGGCCAGGCCTATGGCTACACCTTC
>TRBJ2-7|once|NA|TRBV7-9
CASRFGNNYEQYF
TGTGCCAGCAGATTCGGCAACAACTACGAGCAGTACTTC
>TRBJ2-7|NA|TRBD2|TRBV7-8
CASSPYRALAGGRYEQYF
TGTGCCAGCAGCCCCTACAGGGCTCTCGCGGGAGGTCGCTACGAGCAGTACTTC
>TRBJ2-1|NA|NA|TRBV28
CASSPELALGQNEQFF
TGTGCCAGCAGCCCCGAACTAGCCTTGGGGCAAAATGAGCAGTTCTTC
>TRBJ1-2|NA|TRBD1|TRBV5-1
CASSSDGQGGYGYTF
TGCGCCAGCAGCTCAGATGGACAGGGAGGCTATGGCTACACCTTC
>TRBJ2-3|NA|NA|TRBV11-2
CASKPDWDTNTQYF
TGTGCCAGCAAGCCTGACTGGGACACTAATACGCAGTATTTT
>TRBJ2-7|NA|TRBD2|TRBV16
CASSHPGLAAYEQYF
TGTGCCAGCAGCCACCCGGGACTAGCGGCCTACGAGCAGTACTTC
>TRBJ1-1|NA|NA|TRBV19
CASSLTDNTEAFF
TGTGCCAGTAGTTTGACAGACAACACTGAAGCTTTCTTT
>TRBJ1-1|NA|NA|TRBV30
CAWSRGSPEAFF
TGTGCCTGGAGCAGGGGATCCCCTGAAGCTTTCTTT
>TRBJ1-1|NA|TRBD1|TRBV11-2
CASSLAGQESMNTEAFF
TGTGCCAGCAGCTTAGCCGGACAGGAAAGCATGAACACTGAAGCTTTCTTT
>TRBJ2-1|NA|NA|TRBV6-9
CASSYPTDPLLQQTYNEQFF
TGTGCCAGCAGTTACCCAACCGACCCCCTACTACAGCAGACATACAATGAGCAGTTCTTC
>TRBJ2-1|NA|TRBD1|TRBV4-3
CASSPSWDSLSYNEQFF
TGCGCCAGCAGCCCTTCGTGGGACAGCCTTTCCTACAATGAGCAGTTCTTC
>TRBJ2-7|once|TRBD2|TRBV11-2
CASSLDRGAYEQYF
TGTGCCAGCAGCTTAGATCGGGGGGCCTACGAGCAGTACTTC
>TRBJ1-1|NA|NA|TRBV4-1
CASSQMTGGADTEAFF
TGCGCCAGCAGCCAAATGACAGGTGGGGCGGACACTGAAGCTTTCTTT
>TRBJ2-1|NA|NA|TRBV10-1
CALADEQFF
TGCGCCCTCGCGGATGAGCAGTTCTTC
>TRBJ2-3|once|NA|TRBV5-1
CASGDAGHTDTQYF
TGCGCCAGCGGGGATGCGGGCCACACAGATACGCAGTATTTT
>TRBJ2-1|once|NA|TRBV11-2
CASSSRVAGNEQFF
TGTGCCAGCAGCTCGAGGGTAGCCGGCAATGAGCAGTTCTTC
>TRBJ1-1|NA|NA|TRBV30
CAWSEGGVGNTEAFF
TGTGCCTGGAGTGAAGGGGGAGTCGGGAACACTGAAGCTTTCTTT
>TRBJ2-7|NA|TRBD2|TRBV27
CASRAGGTYEQYF
TGTGCCAGCAGGGCGGGAGGGACGTACGAGCAGTACTTC
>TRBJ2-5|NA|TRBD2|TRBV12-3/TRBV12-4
CASSWTSKETQYF
TGTGCCAGCAGTTGGACTAGCAAAGAGACCCAGTACTTC
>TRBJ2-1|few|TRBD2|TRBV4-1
CASSHIAGAYEQFF
TGCGCCAGCAGCCATATAGCGGGAGCCTATGAGCAGTTCTTC
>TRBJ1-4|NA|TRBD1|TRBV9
CASSPGTGLSEKLFF
TGTGCCAGCAGTCCCGGGACAGGGTTGAGTGAAAAACTGTTTTTT
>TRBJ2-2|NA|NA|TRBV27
CASSPRDIHTGELFF
TGTGCCAGCAGCCCGCGGGACATACACACCGGGGAGCTGTTTTTT
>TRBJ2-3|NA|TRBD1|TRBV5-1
CASSLGQKDTQYF
TGCGCCAGCAGCCTGGGACAGAAAGATACGCAGTATTTT
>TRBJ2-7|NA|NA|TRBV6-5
CASRFTGAYEQYF
TGTGCCAGCAGATTCACAGGAGCCTACGAGCAGTACTTC
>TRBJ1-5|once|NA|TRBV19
CASNLRKLVYSNQPQHF
TGTGCCAGTAATTTGAGGAAGTTGGTTTATAGCAATCAGCCCCAGCATTTT
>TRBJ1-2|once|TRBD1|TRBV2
CASSPGTDYGYTF
TGTGCCAGCTCCCCCGGGACAGACTATGGCTACACCTTC
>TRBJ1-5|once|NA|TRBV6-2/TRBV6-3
CASSIPPNQPQHF
TGTGCCAGCAGTATTCCCCCGAACCAGCCCCAGCATTTT
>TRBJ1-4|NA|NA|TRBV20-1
CSVSGNEKLFF
TGCAGTGTCTCGGGAAATGAAAAACTGTTTTTT
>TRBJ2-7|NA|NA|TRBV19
CASSLHHQEGYEQYF
TGTGCCAGTAGTTTGCACCATCAAGAAGGCTACGAGCAGTACTTC
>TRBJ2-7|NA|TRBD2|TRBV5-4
CASSPQAASGSYEQYF
TGTGCCAGCAGCCCTCAGGCGGCTAGCGGGAGCTACGAGCAGTACTTC
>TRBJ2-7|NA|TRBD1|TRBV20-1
CSASGDRSLYEQYF
TGCAGTGCTAGTGGGGACAGGAGTCTCTACGAGCAGTACTTC
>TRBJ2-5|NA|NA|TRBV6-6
CASSLAGETQYF
TGTGCCAGCAGCCTTGCTGGAGAGACCCAGTACTTC
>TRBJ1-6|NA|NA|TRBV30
CAWSVMEGYNSPLHF
TGTGCCTGGAGTGTAATGGAGGGATATAATTCACCCCTCCACTTT
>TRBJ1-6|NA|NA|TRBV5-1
CASSMFRALQEPLHF
TGCGCCAGCAGCATGTTCCGGGCCTTACAAGAACCCCTCCACTTT
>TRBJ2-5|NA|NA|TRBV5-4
CASSFGQKETQYF
TGTGCCAGCAGCTTTGGGCAGAAAGAGACCCAGTACTTC
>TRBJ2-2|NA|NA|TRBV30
CASRAGANLNTGELFF
TGTGCCTCCCGGGCAGGGGCTAATCTCAACACCGGGGAGCTGTTTTTT
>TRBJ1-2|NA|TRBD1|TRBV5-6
CASSPGTGGATGYTF
TGTGCCAGCAGCCCCGGGACAGGGGGCGCGACCGGCTACACCTTC
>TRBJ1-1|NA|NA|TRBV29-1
CSVPTVWNTEAFF
TGCAGCGTTCCGACAGTCTGGAACACTGAAGCTTTCTTT